The 28 T cell receptor beta chains in this list originate from one sample, sequenced in a study of OX40 agonist ivuxolimab in advanced cancers. Using immunoSEQ multiplex PCR, the repertoire was profiled, and TCRdb retains in-frame clones only, with some absent. The top ten clones hold 11% of a sample with around 84,000 clones, around 94% of them seen once. The sequencing used CD4+ or CD8+ T cells sorted from blood, collected in a trial of the OX40 agonist ivuxolimab. The source of these receptors is an adult with an advanced solid tumor such as melanoma, head and neck, liver or kidney cancer.

This chain links TRBV19 with TRBJ2-3; D is ambiguous. Deletions cut 5 bases from V and 6 bases from J, with 9 bases between. Germline CDR1 and CDR2: LNHDA and SQIVND (reference sequence). CDR3 length equals 12 residues. This chain's CDR3 is CASSHGLDTQYF. The CDR3 bases are TGTGCCAGTAGTCATGGGCTGGATACGCAGTATTTT.

V usage is TRBV4-3 and J usage is TRBJ2-2, with D perhaps matching TRBD2 (6 bases). The CDR3 totals 18 residues. The V gene's germline CDR1 is LGHNA and CDR2 YSLEER. V lost 0 bases and J lost 0, with 14 bases in between. The CDR3 spells CASSQDSIRGSNTGELFF. The CDR3 region has the DNA TGCGCCAGCAGCCAAGATTCAATACGGGGGTCGAACACCGGGGAGCTGTTTTTT.

This clone has a single count. J is TRBJ1-6 and V is TRBV7-8, with 7 bases that match TRBD1. The V and J ends lost 4 bases and 10 bases, in that order; junction bases with no gene match: 7. The CDR3 is 14 amino acids. Germline V gene lookup returns CDR1 SGHVS and CDR2 FQNEAQ. The CDR3 is CASSSTGAGSPLHF. CDR3 nucleotides: TGTGCCAGCAGCTCTACAGGGGCTGGATCACCCCTCCACTTT.

The chain is built from TRBV4-3 and TRBJ1-1; D gene uncertain. The CDR3 covers 14 residues. CDR1 LGHNA and CDR2 YSLEER come from the germline V gene. Trimming cost V 4 bases and J 2 bases, with 11 bases left between them. In nucleotides, the CDR3 is TGCGCCAGCAGCCGGGAGGTGACCAACACTGAAGCTTTCTTT. Translation gives CASSREVTNTEAFF.

This clone was counted between two and nine times. The chain has TRBV30 and TRBJ2-7; 8 bases are a match to TRBD2. Germline trimming cut 4 bases from V and 2 bases from J; bases unmatched to any gene: 4. CDR1 is GTSNPN and CDR2 is SVGIG in the germline V gene (reference sequence). This CDR3 has 13 residues. CDR3 residues: CAWTSGLPYEQYF. For the CDR3, the DNA is TGTGCCTGGACTAGCGGGCTACCCTACGAGCAGTACTTC.

The V call is TRBV6-1, the J call TRBJ2-4; 7 bases line up with TRBD1. Looked up from germline, CDR1 is MNHNS and CDR2 is SASEGT. The CDR3 consists of 17 residues. Trimming at V came to 2 bases and at J to 5 bases, leaving 12 bases not matched to a gene. Here the CDR3 DNA reads TGTGCCAGCAGTGAATGGGGGCTAGGACAGGTTGAAAACATTCAGTACTTC. Its translation is CASSEWGLGQVENIQYF.

This clone was seen only a few times. The J gene is TRBJ2-3, the V gene TRBV19; 9 positions agree with TRBD2. Germline trimming cut 3 bases from V and 1 base from J; bases unmatched to any gene: 8. The CDR3 contains 17 residues. Per the germline V gene, CDR1 is LNHDA and CDR2 is SQIVND (reference sequence). CDR3 protein: CASSIFPREGRTDTQYF. The CDR3, as DNA: TGTGCCAGTAGTATTTTCCCGCGGGAGGGCCGCACAGATACGCAGTATTTT.

This clone occurred a few times. The rearrangement uses TRBV19 and TRBJ2-1; perhaps TRBD2 as D (6 bases). The germline CDR1 and CDR2 sequences are LNHDA and SQIVND (reference sequence). V shed 3 bases and J shed 7 bases, with 13 bases lying between them. The CDR3 totals 14 residues. CDR3 sequence reads: CASSIIAAGNEQFF. CDR3 DNA: TGTGCCAGTAGTATTATAGCGGCAGGGAATGAGCAGTTCTTC.

This chain uses TRBV7-9 with TRBJ1-5, with a possible D match to TRBD1 (5 bases). The CDR3 sequence is 14 residues long. V lost 5 bases to trimming and J lost 2 bases, with 10 bases between them. Germline CDR1 reads SEHNR; CDR2 reads FQNEAQ (reference sequence). The chain's CDR3 is CASSQGLGNQPQHF. The DNA for the CDR3 is TGTGCCAGCAGCCAGGGTTTGGGCAATCAGCCCCAGCATTTT. Full variable domain (remainder filled in from reference TRBV7-9 and TRBJ1-5): DTGVSQNPRHKITKRGQNVTFRCDPISEHNRLYWYRQTLGQGPEFLTYFQNEAQLEKSRLLSDRFSAERPKGSFSTLEIQRTEQGDSAMYLCASSQGLGNQPQHFGDGTRLSIL.

This chain joins TRBV15 and TRBJ2-7, with D uncertain. Germline V gene sequence: CDR1 LNHNV, CDR2 YYDKDF (reference sequence). V dropped 5 bases and J dropped 5 bases, with 13 bases sitting between them. The CDR3 has 13 amino acids. The CDR3 DNA reads as TGTGCCACCAGCGTGCACCTCGCCAACGAGCAGTACTTC. Translated: CATSVHLANEQYF.

The V gene is TRBV12-2, the J gene TRBJ2-7; the listed D gene, TRBD2, was not tested against the DNA. TRBV12-2 is designated a pseudogene. The CDR3 is made up of 14 amino acids. The CDR3 sequence: CASRLAGGPYEQYF. DNA of the CDR3: TGTGCAAGTCGCTTAGCGGGAGGGCCGTACGAGCAGTACTTC.

The J gene is TRBJ2-2, the V gene TRBV6-5; D not resolved. Germline loops: CDR1 MNHEY, CDR2 SVGAGI. The CDR3 spans 15 residues. V dropped 6 bases and J dropped 1 base, with 12 bases sitting between them. The CDR3 loop is CASRNPTRNTGELFF. In DNA, the CDR3 is TGTGCCAGCAGAAACCCTACACGGAACACCGGGGAGCTGTTTTTT.

The chain couples TRBV11-3 to TRBJ2-5; the D call may be TRBD1 or TRBD2 (5 bases each). V was cut by 5 bases and J by 7 bases, with 14 bases left in between. The CDR3 runs 13 residues. Germline V lookup: CDR1 SGHNT, CDR2 YENEEA. The CDR3: CASSPLDGGTQYF. Here the CDR3 DNA reads TGTGCCAGCAGCCCACTTGATGGGGGGACCCAGTACTTC.

The chain combines TRBV7-9 with TRBJ2-5; D is uncertain. Germline V gene lookup returns CDR1 SEHNR and CDR2 FQNEAQ (reference sequence). V lost 4 bases to trimming and J lost 5 bases, with 8 bases between them. This CDR3 spans 12 amino acids. The DNA for the CDR3 is TGTGCCAGCAGCTCCCTCGGTGAGACCCAGTACTTC. It specifies CASSSLGETQYF. Full variable domain (rest looked up from reference TRBV7-9 and TRBJ2-5): DTGVSQNPRHKITKRGQNVTFRCDPISEHNRLYWYRQTLGQGPEFLTYFQNEAQLEKSRLLSDRFSAERPKGSFSTLEIQRTEQGDSAMYLCASSSLGETQYFGPGTRLLVL.

V and J are TRBV7-6 and TRBJ1-2; D is perhaps TRBD1 (6 bases). V was cut by 5 bases and J by 4 bases, with 17 bases left in between. Germline V gene data show CDR1 as SGHVS and CDR2 as FNYEAQ. This CDR3 has 15 amino acids. As DNA, the CDR3 is TGTGCCAGCAGCCCCGAAGCAGGGGAGGTCTATGGCTACACCTTC. Translating it yields CASSPEAGEVYGYTF.

This clone showed up just once. The CDR3 region is CASSAGQGAYEQYF. DNA of the CDR3: TGTGCCAGCAGCGCCGGACAGGGGGCCTACGAGCAGTACTTC. The J gene is TRBJ2-7, the V gene TRBV4-2; 10 positions agree with TRBD1. CDR1 is LGHNA and CDR2 is YNFKEQ in the germline V gene. The CDR3 covers 14 residues. The trim removed 5 bases at V and 2 bases at J, leaving 3 bases unmatched.

The chain uses TRBV28 and TRBJ2-1; weak D call: TRBD2 (6 bases). Germline CDR1 MDHEN, CDR2 SYDVKM. V lost 1 base and J 2 bases, leaving 9 bases between the germline ends. The CDR3 extends over 15 amino acids. DNA for the CDR3: TGTGCCAGCAGTTTATTAAGCGGGCCCTACAATGAGCAGTTCTTC. It yields the protein CASSLLSGPYNEQFF. The full variable domain, its missing parts supplied by reference TRBV28 and TRBJ2-1, is DVKVTQSSRYLVKRTGEKVFLECVQDMDHENMFWYRQDPGLGLRLIYFSYDVKMKEKGDIPEGYSVSREKKERFSLILESASTNQTSMYLCASSLLSGPYNEQFFGPGTRLTVL.

The chain joins TRBV9 to TRBJ2-1; D not resolved. CDR1 SGDLS and CDR2 YYNGEE come from the germline V gene. The CDR3 totals 12 residues. V lost 0 bases, J lost 8 bases, and 6 bases lay in between. The CDR3 DNA reads as TGTGCCAGCAGCGTAGCTATGGATGAGCAGTTCTTC. This encodes CASSVAMDEQFF.

This chain uses TRBV5-1 with TRBJ1-3, with 11 bases matching TRBD1. The CDR3 spans 15 residues. V gave up 0 bases and J gave up 7 bases; unmatched junction bases: 3. CDR1 and CDR2 (germline): SGHRS, YFSETQ. This CDR3 reads CASSLAGTGGNTIYF. The DNA of the CDR3 is TGCGCCAGCAGCTTGGCCGGGACAGGGGGTAACACCATATATTTT.

The chain couples TRBV7-9 to TRBJ1-2; possible D gene TRBD1, 6 bases. The CDR3 totals 13 residues. The germline V and J ends were trimmed by 5 bases and 8 bases, with 15 bases remaining between them. CDR1 is SEHNR, CDR2 FQNEAQ, per germline (reference sequence). This CDR3 is CASSLDRTQGYTF. The CDR3 nucleotides are TGTGCCAGCAGCCTAGACAGGACCCAGGGCTACACCTTC. Complete variable domain (other parts from reference TRBV7-9 and TRBJ1-2): DTGVSQNPRHKITKRGQNVTFRCDPISEHNRLYWYRQTLGQGPEFLTYFQNEAQLEKSRLLSDRFSAERPKGSFSTLEIQRTEQGDSAMYLCASSLDRTQGYTFGSGTRLTVV.

The chain links TRBV7-3 to TRBJ2-5; either TRBD1 or TRBD2 may fit D (5 bases each). The CDR3 extends over 12 amino acids. Germline-derived CDR1 and CDR2 are SGHTA and FQGTGA. With 4 bases removed from V and 4 bases from J, the gap between germline ends came to 7 bases. The CDR3 region is CASSWGSETQYF. DNA of the CDR3: TGTGCCAGCAGCTGGGGGTCAGAGACCCAGTACTTC.

The J gene is TRBJ2-2, the V gene TRBV9; 8 nucleotides match TRBD2. After removal of 7 bases from V and 0 bases from J, the junction contained 8 bases not matched to a gene. This CDR3 has 16 residues. Germline lookup yields CDR1 SGDLS and CDR2 YYNGEE. CDR3: CASSAGGGTNTGELFF. The CDR3 region has the DNA TGTGCCAGCTCTGCCGGGGGGGGAACGAACACCGGGGAGCTGTTTTTT.

CDR3 region: CASGGLGPDEQFF. The CDR3, as DNA: TGTGCCAGCGGTGGACTAGGGCCCGATGAGCAGTTCTTC. The rearrangement links TRBV2 to TRBJ2-1, with 7 bases aligning to TRBD2. Germline CDR1 is SNHLY and CDR2 is FYNNEI. With 8 bases clipped from V and 8 bases from J, the junction kept 9 bases outside the gene matches. The CDR3 loop spans 13 amino acids.

The chain couples TRBV19 to TRBJ2-7; tentatively, D is TRBD1 (6 bases). The germline gives CDR1 LNHDA, CDR2 SQIVND (reference sequence). This CDR3 region has 14 residues. V was pared by 2 bases and J by 1 base, with 9 bases between. The CDR3 DNA reads as TGTGCCAGTAGTATAAGGGACAAATCCTACGAGCAGTACTTC. This translates into CASSIRDKSYEQYF.

The rearrangement joins TRBV2 to TRBJ1-5; no firm D call. Between the trimmed V and J ends, which lost 10 bases and 3 bases, there was a span of 13 bases. Germline V gene data show CDR1 as SNHLY and CDR2 as FYNNEI. The CDR3 has 13 residues. The CDR3 DNA sequence: TGTGCCATTCAGGAAGGCCCCAATCAGCCCCAGCATTTT. Protein product: CAIQEGPNQPQHF. The variable domain in full, with the rest retrieved from reference TRBV2 and TRBJ1-5, is EPEVTQTPSHQVTQMGQEVILRCVPISNHLYFYWYRQILGQKVEFLVSFYNNEISEKSEIFDDQFSVERPDGSNFTLKIRSTKLEDSAMYFCAIQEGPNQPQHFGDGTRLSIL.

The chain recombines TRBV7-6 with TRBJ2-1; no clear D. The CDR3 length is 12 residues. Trimming took 4 bases from V and 7 from J, leaving 8 bases between them. Germline CDR1 reads SGHVS; CDR2 reads FNYEAQ. CDR3 amino acids: CASSYLGNEQFF. CDR3 bases: TGTGCCAGCAGCTATTTGGGGAATGAGCAGTTCTTC.

The V gene is TRBV10-3, the J gene TRBJ2-1, with a weak D call TRBD2 (6 bases). This CDR3 has 19 residues. Germline CDR1 and CDR2: ENHRY and SYGVKD. The V end was cut by 1 base, the J end by 8 bases, with 27 bases between. In nucleotides, the CDR3 is TGTGCCATCAGTGAGTTCTGGGTCAGTGTACGGGAGAGCGTCGATGAGCAGTTCTTC. Amino acids: CAISEFWVSVRESVDEQFF.

The chain joins TRBV28 to TRBJ2-5; 12 positions agree with TRBD2. The J call may be in error: the DNA end matches TRBJ2-7 better. Germline V gene lookup returns CDR1 MDHEN and CDR2 SYDVKM. This CDR3 comprises 16 residues. The CDR3 sequence: CASSLTSGGISYEQYF. CDR3 nucleotide sequence: TGTGCCAGCAGTTTGACTAGCGGGGGCATCTCCTACGAGCAGTACTTC.